This passage covers 21 T cell receptor beta chains from one sample sequenced in a study of T cells after yellow fever vaccination. TCRdb reanalysed the 5' RACE reads using MiXCR and keeps one entry per CDR3 protein. The data contain about 130,000 distinct CDR3 sequences, 6% to 8% of them singletons. Sequences were derived from CD4+ T cells sorted from PBMCs, sampled 9 to 10 days after the first yellow fever vaccination. Receptor source: a young man who received the YFV17D yellow fever vaccine.

This clonotype was detected many times. This chain connects TRBV5-1 to TRBJ2-1, with TRBD1 matching over 8 bases. Per the germline V gene, CDR1 is SGHRS and CDR2 is YFSETQ. The CDR3 has 15 residues. V lost 3 bases to trimming and J lost 5 bases; unmatched junction nucleotides: 7. The CDR3 sequence: CASSWGTGRNNEQFF. The CDR3 coding sequence is TGCGCCAGCAGCTGGGGGACAGGTAGGAACAATGAGCAGTTCTTC. Complete variable domain (other parts from reference TRBV5-1 and TRBJ2-1): KAGVTQTPRYLIKTRGQQVTLSCSPISGHRSVSWYQQTPGQGLQFLFEYFSETQRNKGNFPGRFSGRQFSNSRSEMNVSTLELGDSALYLCASSWGTGRNNEQFFGPGTRLTVL.

This clonotype showed up many times. V usage is TRBV7-2 and J usage is TRBJ2-2; 10 bases match TRBD2. After removal of 0 bases from V and 4 bases from J, the junction contained 2 bases not matched to a gene. This CDR3 has 16 amino acids. Germline assignment: CDR1 SGHTA and CDR2 FQGNSA. CDR3 in amino acids: CASSLAAGGATGELFF. The DNA for the CDR3 is TGTGCCAGCAGCTTAGCAGCGGGGGGGGCCACCGGGGAGCTGTTTTTT.

This clonotype was seen repeatedly, ten times or more. This rearrangement joins TRBV12-3 or TRBV12-4 to TRBJ1-2, with a weak D call TRBD1 (6 bases). V lost 3 bases, J lost 8 bases, and 13 bases lay in between. The CDR3 sequence is 13 residues long. The CDR3 is CASSFPGEGGYTF. The CDR3 bases are TGTGCCAGCAGTTTTCCAGGGGAGGGCGGCTACACCTTC.

The V and J genes are TRBV4-3 and TRBJ2-5; 11 nucleotides align to TRBD2. The CDR3 contains 17 residues. Germline trimming cut 3 bases from V and 5 bases from J; bases unmatched to any gene: 11. CDR1 is LGHNA and CDR2 is YSLEER in the germline V gene. The CDR3 sequence: CASSQAPGLAGLETQYF. In DNA form, the CDR3 reads TGCGCCAGCAGCCAGGCTCCTGGACTAGCGGGCTTGGAGACCCAGTACTTC.

The sample holds many counts of this clonotype. The chain is built from TRBV4-3 and TRBJ2-5; D is unclear. The germline V gene has CDR1 LGHNA and CDR2 YSLEER. The CDR3 sequence is 12 residues long. The V end was cut by 4 bases, the J end by 2 bases, with 5 bases between. The CDR3 DNA reads TGCGCCAGCAGCCCCGATCAAGAGACCCAGTACTTC. Translation: CASSPDQETQYF.

There are many counts of this clonotype. V gene TRBV7-8 combines with J gene TRBJ2-2; maybe TRBD1 (5 bases). Germline assignment: CDR1 SGHVS and CDR2 FQNEAQ. V was clipped by 2 bases and J by 6 bases, with 10 bases between them. The CDR3 runs 14 residues. In nucleotides, the CDR3 is TGTGCCAGCAGCTTAAGGGGAAGGGCCGGGGAGCTGTTTTTT. Its protein product is CASSLRGRAGELFF.

This clonotype occurred many times. The V and J genes are TRBV7-6 and TRBJ1-3, with a possible D match to TRBD1 (5 bases). Germline assignment: CDR1 SGHVS and CDR2 FNYEAQ. The CDR3 runs 16 residues. The V end lost 3 bases, the J end lost 2 bases, and 14 bases lay between the germline ends. The CDR3: CASSFLSGYTGNTIYF. The CDR3 DNA reads as TGTGCCAGCAGCTTTCTTTCAGGGTACACTGGAAACACCATATATTTT.

This clonotype came up many times. The rearrangement uses TRBV4-1 and TRBJ1-4; no firm D call. Germline V CDR1 and CDR2: MGHRA, YSYEKL. The ends were cut back, 3 bases at V and 0 bases at J, with 8 bases in the middle. CDR3 length: 15 residues. The CDR3 coding sequence is TGCGCCAGCAGCCACCACGCCGCAACTAATGAAAAACTGTTTTTT. Translating it yields CASSHHAATNEKLFF.

CDR3 in amino acids: CASSERGVLETQYF. In DNA, the CDR3 is TGTGCCAGCAGTGAACGCGGGGTTCTAGAGACCCAGTACTTC. The chain has TRBV2 and TRBJ2-5, with D possibly TRBD2 on 6 matching bases. The CDR3 sequence is 14 residues long. Per germline, CDR1 SNHLY and CDR2 FYNNEI. Trimming stripped 2 bases from V and 4 bases from J, with 11 bases between.

This clonotype was detected many times. The rearrangement links TRBV12-3 or TRBV12-4 to TRBJ2-7; the D gene could be TRBD1 or TRBD2 (5 bases each). This CDR3 comprises 13 residues. V shed 2 bases and J shed 3 bases, with 8 bases lying between them. The CDR3 is CASSLWGSYEQYV. For the CDR3, the DNA is TGTGCCAGCAGTTTATGGGGGAGCTACGAGCAGTACGTC.

This clonotype appeared many times. The CDR3, as DNA: TGTGCCAGCAGCCTGGAACCGGGACAGGGTCGAAACATTCAGTACTTC. It is translated as CASSLEPGQGRNIQYF. The J gene is TRBJ2-4, the V gene TRBV7-3; TRBD1 aligns across 9 bases. This CDR3 is 16 amino acids long. CDR1 is SGHTA, CDR2 FQGTGA, per germline. V was clipped by 5 bases and J by 6 bases; unmatched bases: 11.

Notes on this clonotype: A read error is possible here, since a much larger clone lies one base away. The V and J genes are TRBV7-9 and TRBJ2-5, with a tentative D call TRBD2 (5 bases). Germline-derived CDR1 and CDR2 are SEHNR and FQNEAQ (reference sequence). The length of the CDR3 is 13 residues. V shed 1 base and J shed 9 bases, with 12 bases lying between them. CDR3 region: CASSLGGFTSQYF. The CDR3 DNA is TGTGCCAGCAGCTTAGGAGGGTTTACGTCCCAGTACTTC.

The chain combines TRBV5-1 with TRBJ1-6, with 7 bases lining up with TRBD1. Germline CDR1 and CDR2: SGHRS and YFSETQ. The CDR3 runs to 15 residues. Trimming took 2 bases from V and 3 from J; bases not matched to a gene: 2. In nucleotides, the CDR3 is TGCGCCAGCAGCTTAGGGACAGTCTATAATTCACCCCTCCACTTT. Its translation is CASSLGTVYNSPLHF.

This clonotype showed up many times. The chain recombines TRBV29-1 with TRBJ1-3; a possible D gene is TRBD1 (5 bases). V dropped 4 bases and J dropped 0 bases, with 10 bases sitting between them. Germline lookup yields CDR1 SQVTM and CDR2 ANQGSEA. The CDR3 is 14 amino acids. The CDR3 bases are TGCAGCGTTGTCCAGGGAGTCTCTGGAAACACCATATATTTT. Protein product: CSVVQGVSGNTIYF.

This clonotype showed up many times. It is unclear where the CDR3 begins or ends on the DNA, so no DNA is shown, and the CDR3 is as TCRdb lists it. The V gene is TRBV12-3 or TRBV12-4, the J gene TRBJ2-3; TRBD1, the table's D call, lacks a check against the DNA. The CDR3 sequence runs 15 residues, both termini included. The CDR3 sequence: CASSSSAGEADTQYF.

This clonotype was seen repeatedly, ten times or more. The J gene is TRBJ2-3, the V gene TRBV20-1; TRBD2 aligns across 10 bases. This CDR3 is 14 amino acids long. The germline CDR1 and CDR2 sequences are DFQATT and SNEGSKA (reference sequence). With V trimmed by 4 bases and J by 6 bases, 7 bases remained unmatched. The DNA of the CDR3 is TGCAGTGCTATTGGGGCTAGCGGGGGTGATACGCAGTATTTT. Translating gives CSAIGASGGDTQYF.

This clonotype was counted many times. J is TRBJ1-5 and V is TRBV3-1; 7 bases align to TRBD1. This CDR3 is built from 15 residues. Trimming at V came to 0 bases and at J to 7 bases, leaving 6 bases not matched to a gene. In germline, CDR1 is LGHDT, CDR2 YNNKEL (reference sequence). CDR3 protein: CASSQDVTGAQPQHF. The DNA for the CDR3 is TGTGCCAGCAGCCAAGATGTAACAGGGGCCCAGCCCCAGCATTTT.

This clonotype was found many times. This rearrangement joins TRBV11-2 to TRBJ1-5; the D is unclear. Germline V gene lookup returns CDR1 SGHAT and CDR2 FQNNGV. This CDR3 is built from 13 residues. The V end was cut by 2 bases, the J end by 5 bases, with 7 bases between. CDR3 DNA sequence: TGTGCCAGCAGCTTATCGTACGATCAGCCCCAGCATTTT. Translating it yields CASSLSYDQPQHF.

The sample holds many counts of this clonotype. V and J are TRBV5-6 and TRBJ2-2; possible D gene TRBD1, 6 bases. V was pared by 0 bases and J by 6 bases, with 9 bases between. CDR1 is SGHDT and CDR2 is YYEEEE in the germline V gene. The CDR3 covers 14 residues. The CDR3 bases are TGTGCCAGCAGCTTGGAGTGGACAGCCGGGGAGCTGTTTTTT. Translating gives CASSLEWTAGELFF.

This clonotype has a handful of counts. The chain couples TRBV12-2 to TRBJ2-3; the DNA was not compared with TRBD2, the D call given in the table. TRBV12-2 has pseudogene status. CDR3 size: 16 residues. The CDR3 here is CASRLLSGGRTDTQYF. CDR3 sequence (DNA): TGTGCAAGTCGCTTACTTAGCGGGGGCCGCACAGATACGCAGTATTTT.

Note on this clonotype: A much larger clone is a single base away; this may be a read error. V usage is TRBV4-3 and J usage is TRBJ2-2, with a weak D call TRBD2 (5 bases). The CDR3 covers 13 residues. The germline gives CDR1 LGHNA, CDR2 YSLEER. The V end was cut by 8 bases, the J end by 7 bases, with 14 bases between. CDR3 in amino acids: CASCPQAGGELFF. The CDR3, as DNA: TGCGCCAGCTGCCCCCAGGCGGGCGGGGAGCTGTTTTTT.